This T cell receptor beta chain was retrieved from a study of response to subunit inactivated influenza vaccine (dated by TCRdb to 2016 to 2019). Notes on the research overall: To follow how T cells responded to a trivalent subunit inactivated influenza vaccine, the researchers relied on deep quantitative profiling of the T cell receptor repertoire.

This clonotype was recorded a few times. What antigen it recognizes has not been identified. Per-base quality was not reported, and no clone a single base away is much larger than it. The full study reports these points: The authors proposed that each seasonal influenza vaccination may bring in only a limited number of new T cells.

To prepare the library, RT-PCR was applied. The instrument was an Illumina HiSeq 2500. Using fastp at Q25 and MiXCR, TCRdb reprocessed the public reads and kept productive beta chains. Every CDR3 protein is listed once, alongside the most common genes and DNA of its rows. This sample is represented by under 550,000 distinct CDR3 sequences; less than 7.5% of them were singletons. Under 15% of the sample belongs to the ten largest clones. For CDR1 and CDR2, the germline V gene lists SGDLS and YYNGEE. At the junction V is shortened by 2 bases and J by 3 bases, with 17 bases in between. From cysteine to phenylalanine, the CDR3 is 16 amino acids long. Only the CDR3 DNA is retained, 48 bases long and in frame from the first base.

The specimen was PBMCs from blood, collected 23 to 25 months after vaccination. The source is a man aged 50-75 years who received an inactivated influenza vaccine. Donor details come from another sample of the same person, matched by shared clones. The chain was built from TRBV9 and TRBJ2-5, with no confidently assigned D gene. The CDR3 region has the sequence CASSVSGSPIKETQYF. The DNA is as follows: TGTGCCAGCAGCGTTTCGGGCTCACCAATTAAAGAGACCCAGTACTTC.